The 21 T cell receptor beta chains below all came from one sample that was sequenced in a study of T cells in Graves' hyperthyroidism and ophthalmopathy. The source material, RNA transcripts, was used to amplify TCR beta CDR3 regions. When the TCR CDR3 underwent first-round RT-PCR, the HTBI primer set was used. Each CDR3 protein gets one entry after TCRdb re-called the multiplex PCR reads with MiXCR. Here the sample spans approximately 610,000 distinct CDR3 sequences, 16% being singletons. The sample consisted of blood. These receptors all come from a woman under 30 with Graves' hyperthyroidism.

This clonotype turned up a few times. The chain combines TRBV28 with TRBJ2-5; 7 bases map to TRBD2. The CDR3 extends over 17 amino acids. V was clipped by 4 bases and J by 2 bases; unmatched bases: 13. Germline CDR1 MDHEN, CDR2 SYDVKM. CDR3 protein: CASSSPIREGRQETQYF. In DNA, the CDR3 is TGTGCCAGCAGTTCCCCCATTAGGGAGGGGAGGCAAGAGACCCAGTACTTC.

In its sample, this clonotype was seen many times. The CDR3 DNA reads TGCGCCAGCAGCCGTAATGTCAGGGAAGAGACCCAGTACTTC. This translates into CASSRNVREETQYF. The chain employs TRBV4-1 and TRBJ2-5; perhaps TRBD1 as D (5 bases). V was pared by 4 bases and J by 3 bases, with 12 bases between. There are 14 residues in the CDR3. Germline CDR1 reads MGHRA; CDR2 reads YSYEKL.

With regard to this clonotype: A clone one base away is much larger, so this may be a read error. The chain uses TRBV5-1 and TRBJ2-7, with D perhaps TRBD2 (5 bases). This CDR3 is built from 14 residues. From germline, CDR1 is SGHRS and CDR2 YFSETQ. The V and J ends lost 7 bases and 5 bases respectively, with 19 bases between them. As DNA, the CDR3 is TGCGCCAGCCATAGCAGGAGGATTCCCCACGAGCAGTACTTC. Amino acids: CASHSRRIPHEQYF. The full variable domain, its missing parts supplied by reference TRBV5-1 and TRBJ2-7, is KAGVTQTPRYLIKTRGQQVTLSCSPISGHRSVSWYQQTPGQGLQFLFEYFSETQRNKGNFPGRFSGRQFSNSRSEMNVSTLELGDSALYLCASHSRRIPHEQYFGPGTRLTVT.

The sample holds many counts of this clonotype. The chain joins TRBV24-1 to TRBJ2-1, with D possibly matching TRBD2 (6 bases). V was trimmed by 2 bases and J by 7 bases, leaving 17 bases between them. CDR1 and CDR2 from the germline V gene are KGHDR and SFDVKD. The CDR3 is 16 amino acids. DNA of the CDR3: TGTGCCACCAGTGATTCAGGCAGGGTGGAGGGGAATGAGCAGTTCTTC. It yields the protein CATSDSGRVEGNEQFF.

This clonotype has ten or more counts. This rearrangement joins TRBV7-2 to TRBJ1-2; weak D call: TRBD1 (6 bases). V gave up 3 bases and J gave up 6 bases, with 17 bases separating them. Germline loops: CDR1 SGHTA, CDR2 FQGNSA. The CDR3 is made up of 15 amino acids. The CDR3 reads CASSFPGVDRDGYTF. The CDR3 DNA follows: TGTGCCAGCAGCTTCCCTGGGGTGGACAGAGATGGCTACACCTTC.

There are many counts of this clonotype. This chain links TRBV12-3 or TRBV12-4 with TRBJ2-7, with TRBD2 as a possible D gene (6 bases). V dropped 2 bases and J dropped 3 bases, with 11 bases sitting between them. CDR3 length: 14 amino acids. The DNA of the CDR3 is TGTGCCAGCAGTTTAAGCCTGGGGGGCTACGAGCAGTACTTC. Amino acid sequence: CASSLSLGGYEQYF.

This clonotype was recorded many times. The gene calls are TRBV5-6 and TRBJ2-5, with D perhaps matching TRBD1 or TRBD2 (5 bases each). Trimming left V 4 bases short and J 5 bases short, with 12 bases between. Germline CDR1 and CDR2: SGHDT and YYEEEE. The CDR3 is 13 residues long. The CDR3, as DNA: TGTGCCAGCAGCCAAGGGACGGGGGAGACCCAGTACTTC. It specifies CASSQGTGETQYF.

This clonotype came up many times. The V call is TRBV6-2 or TRBV6-3, the J call TRBJ2-7, with 10 nucleotides matching TRBD1. V was pared by 6 bases and J by 3 bases, with 5 bases of the junction left unmatched. The CDR3 sequence is 14 residues long. CDR1 MNHEY and CDR2 SVGEGT come from the germline V gene. Here the CDR3 reads CASSHRDRGYEQYF. The CDR3, as DNA: TGTGCCAGCAGCCACCGGGACAGGGGCTACGAGCAGTACTTC.

This clonotype occurred many times. This rearrangement joins TRBV11-2 to TRBJ2-3; D call uncertain. CDR3 length equals 15 residues. In germline, CDR1 is SGHAT, CDR2 FQNNGV. V was shortened by 0 bases and J by 2 bases, with 9 bases between the two germline ends. The DNA for the CDR3 is TGTGCCAGCAGCTTAGAGGGCGGATACACAGATACGCAGTATTTT. Amino acid sequence: CASSLEGGYTDTQYF.

This clonotype occurred a few times. This chain uses TRBV3-1 with TRBJ2-5; 9 bases are shared with TRBD1. The CDR3 length is 14 residues. CDR1 LGHDT and CDR2 YNNKEL come from the germline V gene (reference sequence). The J segment lost 5 bases and the V segment lost 7 bases, leaving 8 bases of the junction unmatched. The CDR3 sequence is CASTEQGAGETQYF. CDR3 coding DNA: TGTGCCAGCACCGAACAGGGGGCAGGGGAGACCCAGTACTTC.

The chain employs TRBV11-2 and TRBJ2-7, with TRBD2 matching 9 bases. The V gene end was trimmed by 0 bases and the J gene end by 2 bases; junction bases not matched to a gene: 5. This CDR3 is built from 16 residues. Germline V gene sequence: CDR1 SGHAT, CDR2 FQNNGV. DNA for the CDR3: TGTGCCAGCAGCTTAGATTGGACTAGCGCAACCTACGAGCAGTACTTC. Protein: CASSLDWTSATYEQYF.

This clonotype was picked up a small number of times. Here the CDR3 DNA reads TGTGCCAGCAGCTTGTGGTGGACAGGGGTCGCCGGGGAGCTGTTTTTT. Translating gives CASSLWWTGVAGELFF. This chain connects TRBV5-5 to TRBJ2-2; 9 bases match TRBD1. This CDR3 region has 16 residues. In germline, CDR1 is SGHKS, CDR2 YYEKEE (reference sequence). V lost 1 base, J lost 6 bases, and 7 bases stayed unmatched.

The J gene is TRBJ1-5, the V gene TRBV28, with D possibly being TRBD1 (6 bases). V was cut by 8 bases and J by 4 bases, with 15 bases left in between. This CDR3 comprises 14 residues. From germline, CDR1 is MDHEN and CDR2 SYDVKM. The DNA for the CDR3 is TGTGCCAGCTTAGAAACAGGGCCAAATCAGCCCCAGCATTTT. Its protein is CASLETGPNQPQHF. Supplemented by reference TRBV28 and TRBJ1-5, the full variable domain reads DVKVTQSSRYLVKRTGEKVFLECVQDMDHENMFWYRQDPGLGLRLIYFSYDVKMKEKGDIPEGYSVSREKKERFSLILESASTNQTSMYLCASLETGPNQPQHFGDGTRLSIL.

This clonotype was seen a handful of times. The chain carries TRBV13 and TRBJ2-3, with 14 bases aligning to TRBD2. The germline CDR1 and CDR2 sequences are PRHDT and FYEKMQ (reference sequence). The V and J ends lost 5 bases and 5 bases, in that order; junction bases with no gene match: 12. The CDR3 covers 18 residues. The CDR3 bases are TGTGCCAGCAGCCCAGGCGGACTAGCGGGAGGAGCAAAAGATACGCAGTATTTT. Translation: CASSPGGLAGGAKDTQYF.

The V gene is TRBV10-1, the J gene TRBJ2-1, with a weak D call TRBD2 (6 bases). This CDR3 has 15 residues. Trimming shortened V by 3 bases and J by 8 bases, and 17 bases separated the two germline ends. Germline CDR1 reads WNHNN; CDR2 reads SYGVQD (reference sequence). The CDR3, as DNA: TGCGCCAGCAGTGACCCCCGGAGGGGCTTAGATGAGCAGTTCTTC. Encoded protein: CASSDPRRGLDEQFF.

Many counts were recorded for this clonotype. J is TRBJ1-1 and V is TRBV11-3; tentatively, D is TRBD1 (6 bases). Trimming cost V 5 bases and J 3 bases, with 16 bases left between them. CDR1 is SGHNT and CDR2 is YENEEA in the germline V gene. The CDR3 covers 15 residues. CDR3 amino acids: CASSPLGGEDTEAFF. Written as DNA, the CDR3 is TGTGCCAGCAGCCCCCTCGGGGGCGAGGACACTGAAGCTTTCTTT.

This clonotype has ten or more counts. The rearrangement joins TRBV7-9 to TRBJ2-1; D perhaps matches TRBD2 (5 bases). The CDR3 length is 14 residues. V lost 6 bases, J lost 9 bases, and 18 bases lay in between. Germline CDR1 SEHNR, CDR2 FQNEAQ (reference sequence). CDR3 nucleotides: TGTGCCAGCAGAAGAAGGGCCGAAGAGGGTGAGCAGTTCTTC. Protein product: CASRRRAEEGEQFF.

The rearrangement joins TRBV19 to TRBJ2-7; 12 bases line up with TRBD2. V shed 7 bases and J 7 bases; nucleotides not matched to a gene: 11. The CDR3 loop spans 15 amino acids. Germline lookup yields CDR1 LNHDA and CDR2 SQIVND (reference sequence). The CDR3 coding sequence is TGTGCCAGTACCCCGCGACTAGCGGGGGAAAAAGAGCAGTACTTC. Its translation is CASTPRLAGEKEQYF.

There are a few counts of this clonotype. The genes are TRBV6-1 and TRBJ2-2, with 11 positions matching TRBD2. Germline lookup yields CDR1 MNHNS and CDR2 SASEGT. The CDR3 runs 15 residues. V was pared by 5 bases and J by 1 base, with 0 bases of the junction left unmatched. The CDR3 DNA is TGTGCCAGCAGTACTAGCGGGGGGAACACCGGGGAGCTGTTTTTT. It specifies CASSTSGGNTGELFF.

This clonotype has a handful of counts. The CDR3 spells CSAKKAATGLNEQFF. The CDR3 nucleotides read TGCAGCGCGAAAAAAGCCGCGACAGGGCTTAATGAGCAGTTCTTC. V is TRBV29-1 and J is TRBJ2-1; TRBD1 matches at 7 bases. V dropped 7 bases and J dropped 7; count of bases not matched to a gene: 16. Germline V gene sequence: CDR1 SQVTM, CDR2 ANQGSEA. The CDR3 consists of 15 residues.

This clonotype was detected many times. J is TRBJ2-7 and V is TRBV2; D gene unclear. V gave up 6 bases and J gave up 7 bases, with 10 bases separating them. The CDR3 runs 11 residues. Germline V gene lookup returns CDR1 SNHLY and CDR2 FYNNEI. CDR3 nucleotide sequence: TGTGCCAGCAGCCCTGTGGGTGAGCAGTACTTC. Its protein product is CASSPVGEQYF.